A selection of T cell receptor beta chains follows, all from one sample in a study of tumour-infiltrating T cells in Burkitt lymphoma. TCRdb keeps only in-frame clones here, not all; method: immunoSEQ multiplex PCR. Of around 120 clones listed, more than 95% are singletons. The sequenced material came from tumor tissue. These receptors originate from a human donor with Burkitt lymphoma. Both conserved end residues are part of each CDR3. Fields, in order: D gene, V gene, clone size, J gene, CDR3 protein, CDR3 DNA. A D gene is named only where the DNA matches it firmly. Clone sizes are given selectively: once, few, many, or a class where the clone is expanded.

>TRBD1|TRBV5-6|.|TRBJ1-2
CASSAGTGGYGYTF
TGTGCCAGCAGCGCAGGGACAGGGGGCTATGGCTACACCTTC
>.|TRBV7-9|.|TRBJ1-1
CASSLVGVGTEAFF
TGTGCCAGCAGCTTAGTGGGGGTAGGAACTGAAGCTTTCTTT
>.|TRBV12-5|.|TRBJ2-7
CASGWFDRVGLF
TGTGCTAGTGGTTGGTTCGACAGGGTCGGACTATTC
>.|TRBV2|.|TRBJ1-1
CASRRGEGNTEAFF
TGTGCCAGCAGGCGAGGTGAGGGGAACACTGAAGCTTTCTTT
>TRBD2|TRBV7-8|.|TRBJ2-3
CASSLAGTSGGPGTTDTQYF
TGTGCCAGCAGCTTAGCGGGGACTAGCGGGGGGCCAGGGACCACAGATACGCAGTATTTT
>TRBD1|TRBV19|.|TRBJ2-6
CASSIGRQGLSRANVLTF
TGTGCCAGTAGTATAGGGAGACAGGGCTTATCTAGGGCCAACGTCCTGACTTTC
>.|TRBV4-1|.|TRBJ2-1
CASSQDAEPNYNEQFF
TGCGCCAGCAGCCAAGATGCAGAACCTAACTACAATGAGCAGTTCTTC
>.|TRBV9|.|TRBJ1-5
CASSQEGSNQPQHF
TGTGCCAGCAGTCAGGAGGGGAGCAATCAGCCCCAGCATTTT
>.|TRBV12-5|.|TRBJ1-1
CASGQPSEGPEAFF
TGTGCTAGTGGGCAACCATCGGAAGGGCCTGAAGCTTTCTTT
>TRBD1|TRBV29-1|.|TRBJ1-2
CSDRGHSYGYTF
TGCAGCGACAGGGGCCACTCCTATGGCTACACCTTC
>.|TRBV2|.|TRBJ1-2
CASFNRVHYGYTF
TGTGCCAGCTTCAACAGGGTTCACTATGGCTACACCTTC
>.|TRBV30|once|TRBJ1-2
CAWSLGGLDLDYTF
TGTGCCTGGAGTCTCGGGGGCTTAGACCTTGACTACACCTTC
>TRBD1|TRBV25-1|.|TRBJ2-3
CASSYRGQPDTQYF
TGTGCCAGCAGTTACAGGGGGCAGCCCGATACGCAGTATTTT
>.|TRBV7-7|.|TRBJ2-7
CASSLRQDYEQYF
TGTGCTAGCAGCTTAAGGCAGGACTACGAGCAGTACTTC
>.|TRBV7-9|.|TRBJ2-5
CASSHVGDQETQYF
TGTGCCAGCAGCCACGTAGGGGACCAAGAGACCCAGTACTTC